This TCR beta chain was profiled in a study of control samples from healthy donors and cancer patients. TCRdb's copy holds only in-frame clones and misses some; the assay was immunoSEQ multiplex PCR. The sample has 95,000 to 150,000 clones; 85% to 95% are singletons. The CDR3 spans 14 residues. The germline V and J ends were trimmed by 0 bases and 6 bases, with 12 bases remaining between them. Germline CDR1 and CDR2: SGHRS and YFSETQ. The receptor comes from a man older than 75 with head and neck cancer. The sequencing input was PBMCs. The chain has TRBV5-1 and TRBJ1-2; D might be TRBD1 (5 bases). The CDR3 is CASSLEARDDGYTF. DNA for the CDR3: TGCGCCAGCAGCTTGGAAGCCAGGGACGATGGCTACACCTTC.